This TCR beta chain originates from a study of T cells in localized non-small cell lung cancer (dated by TCRdb to between 2020 and 2021). Study-wide context: The study analyzed T cell repertoires of 236 early-stage NSCLC patients, comparing tumors and uninvolved tumor-adjacent lungs. All 220 or so NSCLC patients in the cohort were treatment-naive and had localized lung tumors that were resected. A mean age of around 66 years was recorded for the NSCLC patients, of whom under 150 were male and about a hundred were female.

TCR beta CDR3 regions were sequenced from DNA using the immunoSEQ Assay. From the authors' description of their analysis: To compute T cell density, TCR beta template counts were normalized to usable DNA, which was estimated by amplifying housekeeping genes. Richness was estimated using the preseqR package, with extrapolation to 400,000 templates for PBMC samples and to 120,000 templates for tissue samples. Clonality was defined as one minus Pielou's evenness. Tissue-enriched TCRs were identified through differential abundance testing performed on productive amino-acid clonotypes, with a minimum total count of 5 and an alpha of 0.1. The Jaccard Index and the Morisita Overlap Index were used to measure how much the repertoires overlapped between compartments. TCR beta CDR3s were clustered by GLIPH together with public tetramer-defined viral CDR3s, and at least three viral sequences plus V-gene enrichment were required for viral motifs. TCRdb mirrors the immuneACCESS table, restricted to in-frame sequences. Some clones are absent from its copies; in checked studies, under half trace to an unresolved V gene, and the reason for the others is unknown. Clone size and V and J calls were adopted from that table, with D and trimming inferred from the DNA. The sample data list around 78,000 clones, and around 80% of these were observed just once. The ten largest clones capture 8% to 10% of the sample.

As for this clone: Its antigen is not yet known. Base qualities are not recorded, but no much larger clone differs from it by a single base.

At diagnosis, peripheral blood, uninvolved tumor-adjacent lung and tumor were collected and stored as a combination of fresh-frozen and FFPE material. For TCR repertoire profiling, blood samples were analyzed as peripheral blood mononuclear cells. Trimming accounts for 7 bases at V and 4 bases at J, while the number of junction bases matched to no gene is 9. In the germline V gene (reference sequence), CDR1 corresponds to LNHDA and CDR2 to SQIVND. The cysteine opens and the phenylalanine closes a CDR3 of 14 amino acids. Here the CDR3 DNA is all that survives: 42 bases in frame from base 1. Findings and caveats that apply to the study as a whole: Because multi-region sequencing of the tumors was not done, intratumor heterogeneity could not be ruled out. The highest T cell clonality was observed in uninvolved tumor-adjacent lung, where clonality exceeded that of tumor, suggesting that antigenic responses were more focused in uninvolved tumor-adjacent lung. A median of approximately 53 of the top 100 tumor clones turned up in the paired uninvolved adjacent lung, and some 28 of those clones also ranked among the top 100 of that same adjacent lung. Higher blood T cell density associated with longer overall survival, while higher adjacent-lung clonality associated with shorter survival. Because the study design was exploratory, TCR variables were selected using unadjusted p-values without false-discovery rate correction.

The sequence is built from TRBV19 and TRBJ1-2, and 7 junctional nucleotides match TRBD1. The receptor comes from a female donor over 55 with stage I lung adenocarcinoma. The sample was peripheral blood, taken before any cancer treatment. The DNA reads TGTGCCAGTAATCCGACAGGGAGGCGCTATGGCTACACCTTC. It translates to CASNPTGRRYGYTF.